The TCR beta chain described here comes from a study of blood T cell repertoires in COVID-19. The V gene's germline CDR1 is LGHNA and CDR2 YSLEER. The CDR3 has 15 residues. Trimming removed 0 bases at V and 1 base at J, with 9 bases between. Sequencing was performed with immunoSEQ multiplex PCR; in TCRdb, only in-frame clones are kept and a portion is missing. The sample records 50,000 or so clones, approximately 80% being singletons. The clonotype comes from a man aged 70-80 years with acute or convalescent COVID-19. The V call is TRBV4-3, the J call TRBJ1-1; D is perhaps TRBD1 (5 bases). Sequencing was performed on peripheral blood. The CDR3 DNA reads as TGCGCCAGCAGCCAAGATCAGGGCCCGAACACTGAAGCTTTCTTT. This sequence encodes CASSQDQGPNTEAFF.